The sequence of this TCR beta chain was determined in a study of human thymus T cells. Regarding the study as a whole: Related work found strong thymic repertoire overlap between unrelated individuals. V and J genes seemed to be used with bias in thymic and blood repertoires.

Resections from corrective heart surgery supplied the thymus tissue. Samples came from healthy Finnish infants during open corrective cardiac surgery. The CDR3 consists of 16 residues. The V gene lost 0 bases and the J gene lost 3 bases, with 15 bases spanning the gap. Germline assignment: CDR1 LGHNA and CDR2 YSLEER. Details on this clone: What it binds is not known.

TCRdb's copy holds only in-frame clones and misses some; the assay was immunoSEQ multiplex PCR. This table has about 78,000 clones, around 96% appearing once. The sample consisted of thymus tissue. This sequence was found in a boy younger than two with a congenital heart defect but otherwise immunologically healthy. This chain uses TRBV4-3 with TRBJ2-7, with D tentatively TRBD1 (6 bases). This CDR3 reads CASSQEGRQGRYEQYF. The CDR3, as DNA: TGCGCCAGCAGCCAAGAGGGAAGGCAGGGGCGCTACGAGCAGTACTTC.